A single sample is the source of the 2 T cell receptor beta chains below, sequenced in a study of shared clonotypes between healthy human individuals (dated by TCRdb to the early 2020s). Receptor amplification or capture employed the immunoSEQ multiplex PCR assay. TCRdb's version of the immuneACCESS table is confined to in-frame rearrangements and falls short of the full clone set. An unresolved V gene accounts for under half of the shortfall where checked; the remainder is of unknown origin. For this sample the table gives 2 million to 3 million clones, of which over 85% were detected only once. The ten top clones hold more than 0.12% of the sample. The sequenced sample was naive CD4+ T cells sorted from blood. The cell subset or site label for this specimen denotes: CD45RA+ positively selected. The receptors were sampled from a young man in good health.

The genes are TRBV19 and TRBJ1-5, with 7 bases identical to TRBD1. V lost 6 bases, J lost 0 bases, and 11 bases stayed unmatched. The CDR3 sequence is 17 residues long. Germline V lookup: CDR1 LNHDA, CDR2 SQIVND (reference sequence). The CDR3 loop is CASSAPGQFYSNQPQHF. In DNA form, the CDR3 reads TGTGCCAGTAGCGCGCCGGGACAGTTTTATAGCAATCAGCCCCAGCATTTT.

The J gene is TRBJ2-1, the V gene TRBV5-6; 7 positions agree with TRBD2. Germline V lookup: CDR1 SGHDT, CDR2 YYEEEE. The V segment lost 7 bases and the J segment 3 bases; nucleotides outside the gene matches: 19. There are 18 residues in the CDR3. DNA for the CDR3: TGTGCCAGCGTCTTCGGACCCGGTGGTAGCGGGTACTACAATGAGCAGTTCTTC. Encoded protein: CASVFGPGGSGYYNEQFF.